Listed here are 20 T cell receptor beta chains from one sample, sequenced in a study of T cells after posttransplantation cyclophosphamide. Clones were read by immunoSEQ multiplex PCR, and TCRdb kept only the in-frame ones, dropping some. There are fewer than 30,000 clones in the sample; roughly 82% occur only once, and approximately 6.8% lies in the top ten. The sample consisted of PBMCs. The receptors were gathered from a woman in her sixties or seventies with a blood cancer, CMV-positive, and with a related stem cell donor.

The chain recombines TRBV7-9 with TRBJ2-7; possibly TRBD2 for D (6 bases). Germline V gives CDR1 SEHNR, CDR2 FQNEAQ (reference sequence). V lost 4 bases to trimming and J lost 5 bases, with 21 bases between them. This CDR3 region has 16 residues. Written as DNA, the CDR3 is TGTGCCAGCAGCTCTACCGTAGCCGGGAGTTCCCACGAGCAGTACTTC. Its translation is CASSSTVAGSSHEQYF.

The chain joins TRBV7-8 to TRBJ2-5, with D perhaps matching TRBD1 (7 bases). The CDR3 has 16 amino acids. In germline, CDR1 is SGHVS, CDR2 FQNEAQ. V was pared by 1 base and J by 5 bases, with 17 bases between. The DNA for the CDR3 is TGTGCCAGCAGCTTAGGGCCAGGGGGGCTGGGGGAGACCCAGTACTTC. Amino acid sequence: CASSLGPGGLGETQYF.

The rearrangement links TRBV6-6 to TRBJ1-1; D call uncertain. The CDR3 is 14 residues long. Germline CDR1 and CDR2: MNHNY and SVGAGI (reference sequence). V was shortened by 8 bases and J by 0 bases, with 13 bases between the two germline ends. The CDR3 DNA is TGTGCCAGCCGAAAAGAACTCATGAACACTGAAGCTTTCTTT. Translating gives CASRKELMNTEAFF.

The V gene is TRBV27, the J gene TRBJ2-2; TRBD2 might be the D (6 bases). The CDR3 runs 16 residues. Trimming took 10 bases from V and 7 from J, leaving 25 bases between them. The V gene's germline CDR1 is MNHEY and CDR2 SMNVEV (reference sequence). Here the CDR3 DNA reads TGTGCCACCACTCCCGGGACTGGGTTTTCCGGCGGGGAGCTGTTTTTT. As protein: CATTPGTGFSGGELFF.

This sequence joins TRBV18 and TRBJ1-1; tentatively, D is TRBD1 (5 bases). This CDR3 has 15 amino acids. Germline-derived CDR1 and CDR2 are KGHSH and LQKENI. The V end lost 2 bases, the J end lost 0 bases, and 10 bases lay between the germline ends. CDR3 amino acids: CASSPTGGVNTEAFF. The DNA for the CDR3 is TGTGCCAGCTCACCAACGGGAGGGGTGAACACTGAAGCTTTCTTT.

This clone was picked up one time. The chain links TRBV29-1 to TRBJ2-3; the D is unclear. Germline V lookup: CDR1 SQVTM, CDR2 ANQGSEA. The CDR3 totals 10 residues. Trimming removed 3 bases from V and 4 bases from J, with 2 bases in between. The CDR3 loop reads CSVDSDTQYF. The CDR3 region has the DNA TGCAGCGTTGACTCAGATACGCAGTATTTT.

The DNA of the CDR3 is TGTGCCACCAGCCTTGGGGGCACGAAAAACATTCAGTACTTC. Its translation: CATSLGGTKNIQYF. The V gene is TRBV15, the J gene TRBJ2-4, with D maybe TRBD1 (6 bases). Germline V gives CDR1 LNHNV, CDR2 YYDKDF (reference sequence). This CDR3 spans 14 amino acids. The V end lost 5 bases, the J end lost 4 bases, and 12 bases lay between the germline ends.

The rearrangement links TRBV11-3 to TRBJ2-1, with TRBD1 matching 11 bases. Germline values: CDR1 SGHNT, CDR2 YENEEA. This CDR3 is built from 16 residues. V gave up 4 bases and J gave up 9 bases; unmatched junction bases: 11. The CDR3, as DNA: TGTGCCAGCAGCTATGGACAGGGGGCAGTTCGGGGTGAGCAGTTCTTC. It translates to CASSYGQGAVRGEQFF.

The rearrangement links TRBV5-1 to TRBJ1-2; 9 positions agree with TRBD1. The V segment lost 4 bases and the J segment 4 bases; nucleotides outside the gene matches: 8. Germline V gene lookup returns CDR1 SGHRS and CDR2 YFSETQ. The CDR3 is 15 amino acids. The CDR3 loop is CASSTGTGPFYGYTF. DNA for the CDR3: TGCGCCAGCAGCACCGGGACAGGGCCCTTCTATGGCTACACCTTC.

This chain joins TRBV23-1 and TRBJ2-7; D gene unclear. TRBV23-1 is flagged as an ORF with uncertain function. This CDR3 has 16 amino acids. Trimming removed 0 bases at V and 4 bases at J, with 16 bases between. CDR3: CASSQSPVNAPYEQYF. The DNA for the CDR3 is TGCGCCAGCAGTCAATCGCCAGTCAACGCACCTTACGAGCAGTACTTC.

The CDR3: CASSSPGRNQPQHF. CDR3 nucleotide sequence: TGTGCCAGCAGCTCTCCAGGGCGCAATCAGCCCCAGCATTTT. V is TRBV6-5 and J is TRBJ1-5; TRBD1 is a possible D gene (5 bases). This CDR3 spans 14 amino acids. Trimming cost V 6 bases and J 2 bases, with 11 bases left between them. The germline V gene encodes CDR1 MNHEY and CDR2 SVGAGI.

A single count supports this clone. V gene TRBV18 combines with J gene TRBJ2-3; the match to TRBD2 covers 8 bases. This CDR3 contains 16 residues. Per germline, CDR1 KGHSH and CDR2 LQKENI. V trimming: 6 bases; J trimming: 0 bases; junction bases outside the gene matches: 8. As DNA, the CDR3 is TGTGCCAGCTCGCCCCCCGGACTAGCTAGCACAGATACGCAGTATTTT. It yields the protein CASSPPGLASTDTQYF.

CDR3 loop: CASSLAGQPFAQYF. CDR3 bases: TGTGCCAGCAGCTTAGCGGGACAGCCTTTTGCGCAGTACTTC. The chain is built from TRBV7-9 and TRBJ2-7, with 7 bases aligning to TRBD1. The CDR3 covers 14 residues. Per germline, CDR1 SEHNR and CDR2 FQNEAQ (reference sequence). V was clipped by 0 bases and J by 9 bases; unmatched bases: 8. Full variable domain (outside the CDR3, taken from reference TRBV7-9 and TRBJ2-7): DTGVSQNPRHKITKRGQNVTFRCDPISEHNRLYWYRQTLGQGPEFLTYFQNEAQLEKSRLLSDRFSAERPKGSFSTLEIQRTEQGDSAMYLCASSLAGQPFAQYFGPGTRLTVT.

The J gene is TRBJ2-1, the V gene TRBV2, with D unclear. The CDR3 extends over 13 amino acids. CDR1 is SNHLY, CDR2 FYNNEI, per germline. V was trimmed by 6 bases and J by 2 bases, leaving 8 bases between them. The CDR3 nucleotides read TGTGCCAGCAGGAACAGAGCCTACAATGAGCAGTTCTTC. Amino acid sequence: CASRNRAYNEQFF.

The V and J genes are TRBV19 and TRBJ2-1; a possible D gene is TRBD2 (5 bases). Germline V gene sequence: CDR1 LNHDA, CDR2 SQIVND (reference sequence). The V gene lost 4 bases and the J gene lost 5 bases, with 18 bases spanning the gap. This CDR3 region has 16 residues. The DNA for the CDR3 is TGTGCCAGTAGTACACCGAGGGCTAGCTCGAACAATGAGCAGTTCTTC. It specifies CASSTPRASSNNEQFF.

This rearrangement joins TRBV5-1 to TRBJ1-4; 8 positions match TRBD1. The CDR3 spans 17 residues. Germline V CDR1 and CDR2: SGHRS, YFSETQ. After removal of 0 bases from V and 7 bases from J, the junction contained 11 bases not matched to a gene. CDR3 coding DNA: TGCGCCAGCAGCTTGGCCCCTGCAGGGGGCCTGGGTGAAAAACTGTTTTTT. Translated: CASSLAPAGGLGEKLFF.

This chain joins TRBV9 and TRBJ2-1, with a possible D match to TRBD2 (6 bases). V was shortened by 0 bases and J by 10 bases, with 8 bases between the two germline ends. The CDR3 consists of 12 residues. CDR1 and CDR2 from the germline V gene are SGDLS and YYNGEE. CDR3 sequence: CASSVGGGEQFF. The CDR3, as DNA: TGTGCCAGCAGCGTAGGAGGAGGGGAGCAGTTCTTC.

The J gene is TRBJ2-1, the V gene TRBV6-1; D not resolved. Trimming pared 6 bases from V and 5 bases from J, leaving 11 bases between. The CDR3 is 13 amino acids. The germline CDR1 and CDR2 sequences are MNHNS and SASEGT. CDR3 region: CASSLLGHNEQFF. The CDR3 DNA sequence: TGTGCCAGCAGCTTGCTAGGTCACAATGAGCAGTTCTTC.

The CDR3 nucleotides read TGTGCCAGTAGTATTGTCCAGGGGTTAGCGGATACGCAGTATTTT. Translation: CASSIVQGLADTQYF. This chain connects TRBV19 to TRBJ2-3; weak D call: TRBD1 (6 bases). Germline CDR1 reads LNHDA; CDR2 reads SQIVND (reference sequence). CDR3 length: 15 amino acids. Trimming took off 3 bases at V and 6 bases at J, with 16 bases between the two ends.

The V gene is TRBV19, the J gene TRBJ2-6; D gene ambiguous. CDR1 and CDR2 from the germline V gene are LNHDA and SQIVND (reference sequence). Trimming took 4 bases from V and 0 from J, leaving 7 bases between them. The CDR3 is 15 residues long. The CDR3 nucleotides are TGTGCCAGTAGTACGAAGAGCTCTGGGGCCAACGTCCTGACTTTC. Protein sequence: CASSTKSSGANVLTF.